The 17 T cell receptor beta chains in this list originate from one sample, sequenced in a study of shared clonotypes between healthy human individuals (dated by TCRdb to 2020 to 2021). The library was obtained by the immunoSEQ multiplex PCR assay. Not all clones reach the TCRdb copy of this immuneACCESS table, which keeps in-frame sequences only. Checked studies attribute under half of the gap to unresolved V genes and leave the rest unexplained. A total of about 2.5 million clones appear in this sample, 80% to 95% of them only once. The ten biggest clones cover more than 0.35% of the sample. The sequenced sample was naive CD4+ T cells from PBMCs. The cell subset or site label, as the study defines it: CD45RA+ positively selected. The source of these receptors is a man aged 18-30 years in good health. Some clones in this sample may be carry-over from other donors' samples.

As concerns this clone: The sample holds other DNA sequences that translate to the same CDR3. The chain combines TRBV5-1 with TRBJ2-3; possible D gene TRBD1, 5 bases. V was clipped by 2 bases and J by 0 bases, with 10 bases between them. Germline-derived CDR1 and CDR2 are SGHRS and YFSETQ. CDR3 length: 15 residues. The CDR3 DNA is TGCGCCAGCAGCTTCCAGGGTGCTAGCACAGATACGCAGTATTTT. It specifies CASSFQGASTDTQYF.

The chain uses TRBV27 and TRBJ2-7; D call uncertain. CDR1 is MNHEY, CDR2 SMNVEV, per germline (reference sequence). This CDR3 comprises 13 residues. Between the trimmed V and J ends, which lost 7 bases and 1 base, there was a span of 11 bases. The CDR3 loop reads CASIRSKSYEQYF. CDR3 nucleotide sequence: TGTGCCAGCATTCGATCGAAATCCTACGAGCAGTACTTC.

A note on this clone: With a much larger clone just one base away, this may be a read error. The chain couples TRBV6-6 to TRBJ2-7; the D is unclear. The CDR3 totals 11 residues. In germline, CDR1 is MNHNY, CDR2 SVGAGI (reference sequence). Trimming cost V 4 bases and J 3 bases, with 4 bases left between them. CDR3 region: CASSSLYEQYF. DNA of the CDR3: TGTGCCAGCAGTTCCCTCTACGAGCAGTACTTC.

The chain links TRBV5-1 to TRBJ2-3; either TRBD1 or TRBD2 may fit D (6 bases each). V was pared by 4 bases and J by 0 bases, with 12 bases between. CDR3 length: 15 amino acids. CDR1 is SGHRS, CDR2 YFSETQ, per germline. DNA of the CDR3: TGCGCCAGCAGCACAGGGACTTTTAGCACAGATACGCAGTATTTT. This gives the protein CASSTGTFSTDTQYF.

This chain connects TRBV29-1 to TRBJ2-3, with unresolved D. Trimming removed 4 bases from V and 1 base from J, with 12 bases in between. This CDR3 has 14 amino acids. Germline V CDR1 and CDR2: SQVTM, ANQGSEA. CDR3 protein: CSVAHEWGTDTQYF. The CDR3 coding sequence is TGCAGCGTTGCCCATGAGTGGGGCACAGATACGCAGTATTTT.

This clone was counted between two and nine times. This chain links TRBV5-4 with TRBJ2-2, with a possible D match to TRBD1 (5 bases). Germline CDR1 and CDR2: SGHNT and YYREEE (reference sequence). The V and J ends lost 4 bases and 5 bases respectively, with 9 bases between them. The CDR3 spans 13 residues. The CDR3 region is CASSPQVTGELFF. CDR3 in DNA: TGTGCCAGCAGCCCACAGGTTACCGGGGAGCTGTTTTTT.

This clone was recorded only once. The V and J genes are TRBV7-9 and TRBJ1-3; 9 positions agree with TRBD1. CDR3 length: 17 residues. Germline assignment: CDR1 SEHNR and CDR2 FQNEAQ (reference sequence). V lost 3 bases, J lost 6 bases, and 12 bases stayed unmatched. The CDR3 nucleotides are TGTGCCAGCAGCTTCCTTTACACAGGGGGCGCGGAAAACACCATATATTTT. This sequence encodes CASSFLYTGGAENTIYF.

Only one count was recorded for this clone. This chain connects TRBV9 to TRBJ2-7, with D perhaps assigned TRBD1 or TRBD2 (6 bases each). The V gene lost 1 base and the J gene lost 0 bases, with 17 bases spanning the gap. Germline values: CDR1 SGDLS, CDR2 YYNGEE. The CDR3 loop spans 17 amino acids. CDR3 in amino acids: CASSVRGDGLSSYEQYF. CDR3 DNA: TGTGCCAGCAGCGTAAGGGGGGACGGGTTGAGCTCCTACGAGCAGTACTTC. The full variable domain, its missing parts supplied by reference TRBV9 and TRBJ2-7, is DSGVTQTPKHLITATGQRVTLRCSPRSGDLSVYWYQQSLDQGLQFLIQYYNGEERAKGNILERFSAQQFPDLHSELNLSSLELGDSALYFCASSVRGDGLSSYEQYFGPGTRLTVT.

This CDR3 is CASSSYFGTGSYEQYF. CDR3 DNA sequence: TGTGCCAGCAGCTCGTACTTCGGGACAGGGTCCTACGAGCAGTACTTC. V and J are TRBV14 and TRBJ2-7; 9 bases match TRBD1. Trimming took 5 bases from V and 1 from J; bases not matched to a gene: 9. The germline V gene has CDR1 SGHDN and CDR2 FVKESK. The length of the CDR3 is 16 residues.

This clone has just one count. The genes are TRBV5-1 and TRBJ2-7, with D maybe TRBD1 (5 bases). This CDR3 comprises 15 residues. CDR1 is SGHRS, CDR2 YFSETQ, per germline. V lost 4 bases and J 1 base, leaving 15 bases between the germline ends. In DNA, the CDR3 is TGCGCCAGCAGCCGTTTACAGGCAGGTTCCTACGAGCAGTACTTC. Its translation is CASSRLQAGSYEQYF.

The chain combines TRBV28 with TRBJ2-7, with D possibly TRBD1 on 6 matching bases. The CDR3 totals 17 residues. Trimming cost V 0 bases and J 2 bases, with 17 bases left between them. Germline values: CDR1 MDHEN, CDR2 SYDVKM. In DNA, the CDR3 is TGTGCCAGCAGTTTATGGTTAGTCAGGGGCCCCACCTACGAGCAGTACTTC. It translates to CASSLWLVRGPTYEQYF.

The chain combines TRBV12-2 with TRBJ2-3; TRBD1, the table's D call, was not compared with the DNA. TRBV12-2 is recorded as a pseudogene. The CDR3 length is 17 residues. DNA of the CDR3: TGTGCAAGTCGCCCGCAAGATCGGGACAGGGGCACAGATACGCAGTATTTT. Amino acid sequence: CASRPQDRDRGTDTQYF.

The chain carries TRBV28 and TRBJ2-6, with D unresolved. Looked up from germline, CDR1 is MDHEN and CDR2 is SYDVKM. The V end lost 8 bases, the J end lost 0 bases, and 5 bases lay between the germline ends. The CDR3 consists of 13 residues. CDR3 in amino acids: CASAISGANVLTF. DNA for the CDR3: TGTGCCAGCGCAATCTCTGGGGCCAACGTCCTGACTTTC.

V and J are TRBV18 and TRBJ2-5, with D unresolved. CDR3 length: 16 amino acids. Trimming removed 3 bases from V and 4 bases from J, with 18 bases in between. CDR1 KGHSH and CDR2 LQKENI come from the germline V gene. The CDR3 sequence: CASSPLDTAMGETQYF. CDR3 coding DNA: TGTGCCAGCTCACCCCTAGACACGGCGATGGGAGAGACCCAGTACTTC. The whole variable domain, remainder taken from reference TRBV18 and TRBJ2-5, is NAGVMQNPRHLVRRRGQEARLRCSPMKGHSHVYWYRQLPEEGLKFMVYLQKENIIDESGMPKERFSAEFPKEGPSILRIQQVVRGDSAAYFCASSPLDTAMGETQYFGPGTRLLVL.

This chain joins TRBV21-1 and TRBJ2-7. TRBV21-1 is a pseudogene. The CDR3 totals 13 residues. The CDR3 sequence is CATNTNSIYEQYF. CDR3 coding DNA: TGTGCCACTAACACGAATTCTATCTACGAGCAGTACTTC.

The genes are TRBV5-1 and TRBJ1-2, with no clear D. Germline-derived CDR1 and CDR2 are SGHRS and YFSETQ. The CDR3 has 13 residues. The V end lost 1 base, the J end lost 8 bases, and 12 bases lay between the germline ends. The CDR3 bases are TGCGCCAGCAGCTTGAGTTCCGGGCAAGGCTACACCTTC. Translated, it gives CASSLSSGQGYTF.

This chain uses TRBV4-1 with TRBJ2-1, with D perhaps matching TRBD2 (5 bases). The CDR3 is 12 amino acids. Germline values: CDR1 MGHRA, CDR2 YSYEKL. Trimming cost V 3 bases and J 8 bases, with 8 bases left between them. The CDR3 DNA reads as TGCGCCAGCAGCCAGGTGGAGGATGAGCAGTTCTTC. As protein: CASSQVEDEQFF.